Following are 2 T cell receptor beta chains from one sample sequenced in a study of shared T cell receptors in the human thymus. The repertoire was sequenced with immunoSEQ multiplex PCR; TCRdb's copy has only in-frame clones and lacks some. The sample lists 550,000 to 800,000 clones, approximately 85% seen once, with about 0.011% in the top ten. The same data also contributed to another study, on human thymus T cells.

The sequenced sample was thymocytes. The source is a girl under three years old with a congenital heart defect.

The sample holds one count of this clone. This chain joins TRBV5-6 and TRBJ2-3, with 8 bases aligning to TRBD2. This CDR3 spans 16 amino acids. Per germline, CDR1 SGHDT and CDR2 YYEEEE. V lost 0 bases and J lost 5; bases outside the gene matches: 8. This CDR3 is CASSLVGLGDGDTQYF. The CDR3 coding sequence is TGTGCCAGCAGCTTGGTGGGACTAGGGGATGGAGATACGCAGTATTTT.

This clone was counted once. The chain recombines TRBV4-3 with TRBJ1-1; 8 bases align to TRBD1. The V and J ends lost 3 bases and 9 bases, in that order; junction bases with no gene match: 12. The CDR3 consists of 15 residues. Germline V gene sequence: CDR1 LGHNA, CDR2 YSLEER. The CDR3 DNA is TGCGCCAGCAGCCAGGGAACAGGGGGGAATGGGAAAGCTTTCTTT. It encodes CASSQGTGGNGKAFF.